The table lists the clone carrying this T cell receptor (beta chain) with a few counts. Seattle enrolled patients during active infection and tracked them longitudinally. This sample stems from a study of blood T cell repertoires in COVID-19. Study summary: Sources were T cells, B-cell-depleted T cells, or PBMCs; the material itself was cDNA or gDNA.

In the original workflow: The assay estimated nucleated cells by amplifying reference gene primers. The data were produced by immunoSEQ multiplex PCR, yet TCRdb's version contains in-frame clones alone and is incomplete. The V and J calls and the clone size are those of that table, but D and trimming were determined from the DNA. Among about 56,000 clones listed, 80% to 85% were seen once. Per the germline V gene, CDR1 is SQVTM and CDR2 is ANQGSEA. Losses at the gene ends were 7 bases for V and 2 bases for J; bases not matched to a gene: 10. The CDR3 spans 15 residues. The sample consisted of peripheral blood. This chain joins TRBV29-1 and TRBJ2-7; 11 nucleotides match TRBD2. The source of this sequence is a man aged 55 to 69 with COVID-19, enrolled during active disease. The DNA for the CDR3 is TGCAGCGGCACCGGGACTAGCGGACCCCCCTACGAGCAGTACTTC. It is translated as CSGTGTSGPPYEQYF.